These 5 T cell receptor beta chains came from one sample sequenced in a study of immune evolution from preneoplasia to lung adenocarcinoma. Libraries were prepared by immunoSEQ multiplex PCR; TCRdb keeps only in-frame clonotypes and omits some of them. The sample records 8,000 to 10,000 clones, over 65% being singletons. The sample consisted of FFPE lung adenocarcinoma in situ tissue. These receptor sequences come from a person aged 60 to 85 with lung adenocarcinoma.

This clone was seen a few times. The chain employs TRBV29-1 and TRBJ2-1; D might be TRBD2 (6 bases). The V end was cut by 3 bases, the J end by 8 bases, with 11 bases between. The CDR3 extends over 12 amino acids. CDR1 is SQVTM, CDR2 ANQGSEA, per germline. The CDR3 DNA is TGCAGCGTTGACGGAGGGGCTTATGAGCAGTTCTTC. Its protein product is CSVDGGAYEQFF.

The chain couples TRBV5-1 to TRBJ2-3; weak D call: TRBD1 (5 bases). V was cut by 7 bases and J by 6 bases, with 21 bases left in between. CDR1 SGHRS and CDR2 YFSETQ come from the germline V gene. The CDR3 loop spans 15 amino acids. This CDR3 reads CASFSSNAGLDTQYF. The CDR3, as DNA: TGCGCCAGCTTCAGTAGTAATGCAGGGCTGGATACGCAGTATTTT.

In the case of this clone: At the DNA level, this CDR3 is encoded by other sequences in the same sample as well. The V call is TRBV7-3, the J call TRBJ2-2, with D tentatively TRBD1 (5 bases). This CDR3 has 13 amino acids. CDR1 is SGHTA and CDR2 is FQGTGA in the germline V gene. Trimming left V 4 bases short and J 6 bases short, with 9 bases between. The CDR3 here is CASSSGHSGELFF. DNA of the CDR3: TGTGCCAGCAGCTCCGGACATTCCGGGGAGCTGTTTTTT.

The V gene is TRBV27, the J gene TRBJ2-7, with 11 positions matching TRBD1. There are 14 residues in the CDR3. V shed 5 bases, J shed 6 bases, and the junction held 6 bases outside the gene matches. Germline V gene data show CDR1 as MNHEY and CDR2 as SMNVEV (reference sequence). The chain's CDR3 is CASSPGTGGSEQYF. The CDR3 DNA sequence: TGTGCCAGCAGTCCCGGGACAGGGGGGTCCGAGCAGTACTTC.

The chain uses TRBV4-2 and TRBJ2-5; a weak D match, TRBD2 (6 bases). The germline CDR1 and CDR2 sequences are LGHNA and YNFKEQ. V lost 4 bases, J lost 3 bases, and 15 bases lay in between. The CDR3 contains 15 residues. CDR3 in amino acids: CASSLTGTEKETQYF. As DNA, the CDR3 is TGTGCCAGCAGCCTAACCGGGACTGAAAAAGAGACCCAGTACTTC.